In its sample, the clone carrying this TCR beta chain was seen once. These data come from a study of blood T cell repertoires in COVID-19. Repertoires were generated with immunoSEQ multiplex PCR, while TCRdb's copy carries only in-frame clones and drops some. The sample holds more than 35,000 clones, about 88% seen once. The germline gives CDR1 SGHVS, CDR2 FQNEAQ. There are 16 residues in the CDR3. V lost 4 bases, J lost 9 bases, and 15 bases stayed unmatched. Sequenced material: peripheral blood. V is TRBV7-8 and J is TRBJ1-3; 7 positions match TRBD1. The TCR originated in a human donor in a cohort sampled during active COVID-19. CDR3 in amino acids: CASSSLTGARESTIYF. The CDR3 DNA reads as TGTGCCAGCAGCTCACTCACAGGGGCGCGCGAGTCCACCATATATTTT.